Listed here are 23 T cell receptor beta chains from one sample, sequenced in a study of cytomegalovirus exposure and HLA in healthy donors. The PCR contained 60 Vbeta and 13 Jbeta primers. Clones were sequenced by immunoSEQ multiplex PCR, and TCRdb holds only the in-frame ones, with some missing. The sample lists 110,000 to 150,000 clones, roughly 73% occurring once. Material for sequencing was PBMCs. All receptors come from a human donor in good health.

CDR3: CASSLGSEQYF. CDR3 coding DNA: TGTGCCAGCAGTTTAGGTAGCGAGCAGTACTTC. The chain joins TRBV27 to TRBJ2-5; D gene uncertain. Gene TRBJ2-7 matches the end of the DNA better, so the J call may be wrong. Germline values: CDR1 MNHEY, CDR2 SMNVEV (reference sequence). CDR3 length: 11 amino acids.

The chain is built from TRBV15 and TRBJ2-1; weak D call: TRBD2 (6 bases). Germline lookup yields CDR1 LNHNV and CDR2 YYDKDF (reference sequence). Trimming pared 0 bases from V and 3 bases from J, leaving 15 bases between. The CDR3 is made up of 17 amino acids. The CDR3 region is CATSRDVIGRGYNEQFF. DNA of the CDR3: TGTGCCACCAGCAGAGATGTTATAGGGCGGGGCTACAATGAGCAGTTCTTC.

The V and J genes are TRBV27 and TRBJ2-3; D uncertain. V lost 5 bases to trimming and J lost 9 bases, with 18 bases between them. This CDR3 has 14 residues. Germline loops: CDR1 MNHEY, CDR2 SMNVEV (reference sequence). CDR3 residues: CASSPPGFFLTQYF. The CDR3 nucleotides are TGTGCCAGCAGTCCCCCCGGGTTTTTCCTGACGCAGTATTTT.

The chain links TRBV9 to TRBJ1-4, with D uncertain. The CDR3 is 15 amino acids. Germline loops: CDR1 SGDLS, CDR2 YYNGEE. Trimming took 2 bases from V and 8 from J, leaving 16 bases between them. CDR3 sequence reads: CASSVSGGILEKLFF. The CDR3 DNA reads as TGTGCCAGCAGCGTCTCGGGCGGGATTCTGGAAAAACTGTTTTTT.

The chain combines TRBV7-8 with TRBJ1-5; TRBD1 matches at 12 bases. Germline CDR1 is SGHVS and CDR2 is FQNEAQ. The CDR3 is 14 residues long. The junction had 5 bases not matched to a gene; V was cut back by 9 bases and J by 5 bases. DNA for the CDR3: TGTGCCAGTGGGACAGGGGGCTCGTATCAGCCCCAGCATTTT. Its protein product is CASGTGGSYQPQHF. Together with reference TRBV7-8 and TRBJ1-5, the CDR3 gives the full variable domain: GAGVSQSPRYKVAKRGQDVALRCDPISGHVSLFWYQQALGQGPEFLTYFQNEAQLDKSGLPSDRFFAERPEGSVSTLKIQRTQQEDSAVYLCASGTGGSYQPQHFGDGTRLSIL.

This chain links TRBV5-8 with TRBJ2-3; 9 bases are a match to TRBD2. Trimming took 2 bases from V and 2 from J; bases not matched to a gene: 6. The CDR3 is 16 amino acids. Germline CDR1 reads SGHTS; CDR2 reads YDEGEE. The CDR3 DNA reads as TGTGCCAGCAGCTTTGCTAGCGGGACGTTCACAGATACGCAGTATTTT. As protein: CASSFASGTFTDTQYF.

The V call is TRBV15, the J call TRBJ2-3; D gene uncertain. Germline V CDR1 and CDR2: LNHNV, YYDKDF (reference sequence). Trimming removed 0 bases at V and 10 bases at J, with 11 bases between. This CDR3 spans 13 amino acids. CDR3 nucleotides: TGTGCCACCAGCAGAGATTGGGCGTTTTCGCAGTATTTT. Amino acids: CATSRDWAFSQYF. The full variable domain, with the rest looked up from reference TRBV15 and TRBJ2-3, is DAMVIQNPRYQVTQFGKPVTLSCSQTLNHNVMYWYQQKSSQAPKLLFHYYDKDFNNEADTPDNFQSRRPNTSFCFLDIRSPGLGDTAMYLCATSRDWAFSQYFGPGTRLTVL.

This sequence joins TRBV5-1 and TRBJ1-2, with a weak D call TRBD1 (6 bases). Per the germline V gene, CDR1 is SGHRS and CDR2 is YFSETQ. V shed 0 bases and J shed 7 bases, with 13 bases lying between them. This CDR3 region has 14 residues. CDR3 in amino acids: CASSLGGGFSGYTF. The CDR3 DNA is TGCGCCAGCAGCTTGGGTGGGGGCTTCAGTGGCTACACCTTC.

The count of this clone is one. The gene calls are TRBV6-5 and TRBJ1-1, with D uncertain. V lost 6 bases and J lost 3, with 14 bases in between. Germline CDR1 reads MNHEY; CDR2 reads SVGAGI. The length of the CDR3 is 14 residues. The CDR3 reads CASSSRGVDTEAFF. CDR3 nucleotides: TGTGCCAGCAGCTCCCGGGGTGTTGACACTGAAGCTTTCTTT.

The chain uses TRBV9 and TRBJ2-7; D perhaps matches TRBD2 (5 bases). The CDR3 loop spans 15 amino acids. From germline, CDR1 is SGDLS and CDR2 YYNGEE. V was trimmed by 4 bases and J by 2 bases, leaving 16 bases between them. The DNA of the CDR3 is TGTGCCAGCAGCACAGAGGGCAGTCAACCCTACGAGCAGTACTTC. Protein sequence: CASSTEGSQPYEQYF.

The V and J genes are TRBV11-2 and TRBJ2-7, with D perhaps matching TRBD2 (7 bases). The CDR3 runs 17 residues. Per the germline V gene, CDR1 is SGHAT and CDR2 is FQNNGV. The ends were cut back, 5 bases at V and 3 bases at J, with 23 bases in the middle. CDR3 amino acids: CASSPRGGRGTRYEQYF. In DNA, the CDR3 is TGTGCCAGCAGCCCGAGGGGGGGGAGGGGGACGCGCTACGAGCAGTACTTC.

J is TRBJ1-2 and V is TRBV7-9, with D perhaps TRBD1 (5 bases). The CDR3 length is 14 residues. Germline lookup yields CDR1 SEHNR and CDR2 FQNEAQ (reference sequence). Trimming shortened V by 7 bases and J by 4 bases, and 16 bases separated the two germline ends. The CDR3: CASNPSTAIYGYTF. The CDR3 DNA reads TGTGCCAGCAACCCTTCGACAGCGATCTATGGCTACACCTTC.

CDR3 in DNA: TGTGCCAGCAGTGAAGTGGGCCTGAATTCACCCCTCCACTTT. Its translation is CASSEVGLNSPLHF. This rearrangement joins TRBV2 to TRBJ1-6; the D is unclear. The CDR3 is 14 amino acids. V gave up 1 base and J gave up 7 bases, with 8 bases separating them. Germline-derived CDR1 and CDR2 are SNHLY and FYNNEI.

This chain uses TRBV10-1 with TRBJ2-1; 7 positions agree with TRBD2. J was trimmed by 6 bases and V by 4 bases; bases with no gene match: 12. Per germline, CDR1 WNHNN and CDR2 SYGVQD (reference sequence). This CDR3 contains 16 residues. This chain's CDR3 is CASSVVPAGASNEQFF. The CDR3 bases are TGCGCCAGCAGTGTGGTTCCGGCGGGAGCCTCCAATGAGCAGTTCTTC.

The rearrangement joins TRBV15 to TRBJ2-2, with 7 bases identical to TRBD2. The V and J ends lost 0 bases and 2 bases, in that order; junction bases with no gene match: 3. Germline V CDR1 and CDR2: LNHNV, YYDKDF (reference sequence). This CDR3 comprises 16 residues. CDR3 DNA: TGTGCCACCAGCAGAGAAAGCGGGACTAACACCGGGGAGCTGTTTTTT. It yields the protein CATSRESGTNTGELFF.

The genes are TRBV30 and TRBJ2-5; the match to TRBD2 covers 11 bases. This CDR3 region has 14 residues. The trim removed 0 bases at V and 4 bases at J, leaving 1 base unmatched. CDR1 and CDR2 from the germline V gene are GTSNPN and SVGIG (reference sequence). The CDR3 spells CAWSVGLAGETQYF. DNA for the CDR3: TGTGCCTGGAGTGTAGGACTAGCGGGAGAGACCCAGTACTTC.

Of note for this clone: The same CDR3 also results from other DNA sequences found in this sample. J is TRBJ1-2 and V is TRBV5-6; D is unresolved. V lost 4 bases to trimming and J lost 3 bases, with 10 bases between them. CDR1 SGHDT and CDR2 YYEEEE come from the germline V gene. This CDR3 has 13 amino acids. The CDR3 loop reads CASSPDIYYGYTF. The CDR3 coding sequence is TGTGCCAGCAGCCCCGACATCTACTATGGCTACACCTTC.

V usage is TRBV6-1 and J usage is TRBJ1-6; D is perhaps TRBD1 (5 bases). Per germline, CDR1 MNHNS and CDR2 SASEGT. The CDR3 has 17 amino acids. Trimming stripped 4 bases from V and 0 bases from J, with 13 bases between. CDR3 loop: CASSGQFQSSYNSPLHF. As DNA, the CDR3 is TGTGCCAGCAGTGGACAGTTCCAGAGCTCCTATAATTCACCCCTCCACTTT.

The chain is built from TRBV4-1 and TRBJ1-2; possibly TRBD1 for D (5 bases). The V and J ends lost 1 base and 7 bases respectively, with 10 bases between them. The CDR3 runs 13 residues. Germline-derived CDR1 and CDR2 are MGHRA and YSYEKL. CDR3 loop: CASSQGTRVGYTF. In nucleotides, the CDR3 is TGCGCCAGCAGCCAAGGGACCAGGGTTGGCTACACCTTC.

The rearrangement joins TRBV6-5 to TRBJ2-1; no clear D. This CDR3 has 15 amino acids. The V end lost 6 bases, the J end lost 5 bases, and 17 bases lay between the germline ends. The germline gives CDR1 MNHEY, CDR2 SVGAGI. The CDR3 coding sequence is TGTGCCAGCAGCCCCCCCCTTGGCGGAAACAATGAGCAGTTCTTC. Translation: CASSPPLGGNNEQFF.

The V call is TRBV5-5, the J call TRBJ2-3, with a possible D match to TRBD2 (5 bases). The CDR3 covers 17 residues. V was cut by 4 bases and J by 6 bases, with 24 bases left in between. CDR1 SGHKS and CDR2 YYEKEE come from the germline V gene (reference sequence). For the CDR3, the DNA is TGTGCCAGCAGCATACTCCCGGTCGGACTCCTGGGGGATACGCAGTATTTT. This gives the protein CASSILPVGLLGDTQYF.

There are a few counts of this clone. The chain is built from TRBV7-3 and TRBJ1-4, with no clear D. The V end was cut by 5 bases, the J end by 1 base, with 17 bases between. There are 17 residues in the CDR3. Germline V gene lookup returns CDR1 SGHTA and CDR2 FQGTGA. The CDR3 sequence: CASSPIYRHLTNEKLFF. Here the CDR3 DNA reads TGTGCCAGCAGCCCTATTTACCGACATTTAACTAATGAAAAACTGTTTTTT.

This chain uses TRBV25-1 with TRBJ2-5; TRBD1 aligns across 9 bases. Germline-derived CDR1 and CDR2 are MGHDK and SYGVNS. V lost 3 bases and J lost 4; bases outside the gene matches: 6. This CDR3 comprises 15 residues. The CDR3 nucleotides are TGTGCCAGCAGTGACCCGGGACAGGGAGGAGAGACCCAGTACTTC. It codes for CASSDPGQGGETQYF.